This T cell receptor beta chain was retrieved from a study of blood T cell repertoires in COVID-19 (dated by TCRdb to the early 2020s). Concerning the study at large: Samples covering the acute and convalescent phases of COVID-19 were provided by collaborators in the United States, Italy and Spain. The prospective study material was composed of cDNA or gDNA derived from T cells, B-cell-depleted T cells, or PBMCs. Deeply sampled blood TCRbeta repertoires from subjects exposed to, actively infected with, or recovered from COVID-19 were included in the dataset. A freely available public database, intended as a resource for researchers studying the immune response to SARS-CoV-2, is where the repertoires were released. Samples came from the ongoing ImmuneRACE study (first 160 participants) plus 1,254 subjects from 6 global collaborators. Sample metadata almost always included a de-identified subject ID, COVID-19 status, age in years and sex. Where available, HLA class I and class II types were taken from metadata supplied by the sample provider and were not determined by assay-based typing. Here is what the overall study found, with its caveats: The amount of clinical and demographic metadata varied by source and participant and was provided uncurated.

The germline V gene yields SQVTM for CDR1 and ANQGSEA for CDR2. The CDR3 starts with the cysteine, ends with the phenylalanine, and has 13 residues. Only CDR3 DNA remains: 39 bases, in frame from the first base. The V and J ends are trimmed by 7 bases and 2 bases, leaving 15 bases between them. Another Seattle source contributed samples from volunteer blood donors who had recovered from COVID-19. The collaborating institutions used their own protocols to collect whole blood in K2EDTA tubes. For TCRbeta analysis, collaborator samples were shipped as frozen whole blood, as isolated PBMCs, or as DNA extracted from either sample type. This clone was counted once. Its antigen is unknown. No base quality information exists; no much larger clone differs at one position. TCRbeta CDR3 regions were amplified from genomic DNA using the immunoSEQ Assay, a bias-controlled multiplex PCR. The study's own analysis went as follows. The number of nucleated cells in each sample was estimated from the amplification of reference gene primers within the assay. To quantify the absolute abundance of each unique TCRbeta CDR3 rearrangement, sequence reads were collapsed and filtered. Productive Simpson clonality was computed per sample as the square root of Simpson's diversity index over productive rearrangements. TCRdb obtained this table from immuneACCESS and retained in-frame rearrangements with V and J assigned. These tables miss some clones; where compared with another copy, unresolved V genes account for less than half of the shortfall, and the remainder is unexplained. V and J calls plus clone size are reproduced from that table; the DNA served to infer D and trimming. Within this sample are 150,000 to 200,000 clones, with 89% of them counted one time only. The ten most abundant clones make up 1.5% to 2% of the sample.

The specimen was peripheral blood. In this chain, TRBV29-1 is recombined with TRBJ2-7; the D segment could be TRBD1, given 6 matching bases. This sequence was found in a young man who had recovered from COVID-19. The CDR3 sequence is CSAVGDTTYEQYF. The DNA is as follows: TGCAGCGCCGTTGGGGACACAACCTACGAGCAGTACTTC.